This T cell receptor (beta chain) was sequenced during a study of blood T cell repertoires in COVID-19. V lost 5 bases and J 1 base, leaving 9 bases between the germline ends. Germline CDR1 is DFQATT and CDR2 is SNEGSKA (reference sequence). This CDR3 contains 12 residues. The protocol was immunoSEQ multiplex PCR, while the TCRdb copy is restricted to in-frame clones and leaves out a portion. The sample has 200,000 to 250,000 clones, less than 85% seen once; the top ten hold 1.5% to 2%. Material for sequencing was PBMCs or T cells enriched from blood (not recorded which). This sequence joins TRBV20-1 and TRBJ2-7; D might be TRBD1 (6 bases). The sequence came from a man aged 55 to 69 who had recovered from COVID-19. Here the CDR3 reads CSARDRSYEQYF. DNA for the CDR3: TGCAGTGCTCGTGACAGGTCCTACGAGCAGTACTTC.